A selection of T cell receptor beta chains follows, all from one sample in a study of metastatic and nonmetastatic thyroid tumors. Through MiXCR, TCRdb re-clonotyped the PCR reads. The sample lists some 38,000 clones; approximately 20% were seen once. Sequencing used blood. The source of these receptors is a female donor with papillary thyroid cancer or a benign thyroid nodule (not recorded which). Some clones in this sample may be carry-over from other donors' samples. Both conserved end residues are part of each CDR3. The order of the fields is V gene, clone size, J gene, D gene, CDR3 protein, CDR3 DNA. D genes are given only for firm matches. The size field is filled for only some rows; it gives once, few, many or a size class.

TRBV6-1	few	TRBJ1-2	TRBD1	CASRRWRTGFGYTF	TGTGCCAGCAGACGCTGGAGGACAGGGTTTGGCTACACCTTC
TRBV6-5	-	TRBJ2-3	-	CASSYTREDTQYF	TGTGCCAGCAGTTACACCAGGGAAGATACGCAGTATTTT
TRBV12-3/TRBV12-4	-	TRBJ2-5	-	CASKNSGFDTQYF	TGTGCCAGCAAGAACTCAGGGTTTGATACCCAGTATTTC
TRBV20-1	many	TRBJ1-5	-	CSAPRPGGNQPQHF	TGCAGTGCTCCCCGACCCGGAGGCAATCAGCCCCAGCATTTT
TRBV24-1	many	TRBJ1-5	TRBD1	CATSDLRWYRGLCLYQPQHF	TGTGCCACCAGTGATTTGCGGTGGTACAGGGGGCTTTGTCTGTACCAGCCCCAGCATTTT
TRBV20-1	many	TRBJ1-2	-	CSAPVSGSILSYGYTF	TGCAGTGCTCCGGTTTCGGGGAGCATCCTTTCCTATGGCTACACCTTC
TRBV19	-	TRBJ1-1	-	CSSSIEPWMVTEAFF	TGTTCCAGTAGTATAGAACCATGGATGGTGACTGAAGCTTTCTTT
TRBV6-1	-	TRBJ2-2	-	CASSLAWTDNDLLELFF	TGTGCCAGCAGTCTGGCTTGGACGGATAACGACCTACTAGAGCTGTTTTTT
TRBV6-2/TRBV6-3	medium-sized	TRBJ2-7	-	CASSYDGSGAYEQYF	TGTGCCAGCAGTTACGATGGTAGCGGAGCCTACGAGCAGTACTTC
TRBV12-3/TRBV12-4	many	TRBJ1-6	-	CASSLALSLGLFLHF	TGTGCCAGCAGTTTAGCGCTAAGTTTAGGGTTATTCCTCCACTTT
TRBV28	few	TRBJ2-6	TRBD1	CASSSKTGISGDNVLTF	TGTGCCAGCAGTTCCAAGACAGGGATCTCTGGGGACAACGTCCTGACTTTC
TRBV2	many	TRBJ2-5	TRBD2	CASRSGGVTQYF	TGTGCCAGCAGGAGCGGGGGGGTGACCCAGTACTTC
TRBV5-1	many	TRBJ2-3	TRBD2	CASSPSGGEVDTQYF	TGCGCCAGCAGCCCGTCGGGAGGGGAAGTCGATACGCAGTATTTT
TRBV4-1	-	TRBJ1-4	-	CASSQGLRATNEKLFF	TGCGCCAGCAGCCAAGGCCTTCGTGCAACTAATGAAAAACTGTTTTTT
TRBV3-1	many	TRBJ1-2	-	CASSQGQDYGYTF	TGTGCCAGCAGCCAAGGACAGGACTATGGCTACACCTTC
TRBV11-2	once	TRBJ2-1	TRBD2	CASSLGAWGRGEQFF	TGTGCCAGCAGCTTAGGGGCCTGGGGGAGGGGTGAGCAGTTCTTC
TRBV20-1	-	TRBJ2-7	-	CSGGPLAGGFYEQYF	TGCAGTGGGGGCCCGCTAGCTGGAGGTTTCTACGAGCAGTACTTC
TRBV25-1	-	TRBJ2-7	TRBD2	CASSEGTIVLYEQYF	TGTGCCAGCAGTGAAGGGACTATCGTGCTCTACGAGCAGTACTTC
TRBV6-5	few	TRBJ1-1	-	CASPPPPGHRSGNTEAFF	TGTGCCAGCCCGCCCCCACCGGGACACAGATCAGGGAACACTGAAGCTTTCTTT